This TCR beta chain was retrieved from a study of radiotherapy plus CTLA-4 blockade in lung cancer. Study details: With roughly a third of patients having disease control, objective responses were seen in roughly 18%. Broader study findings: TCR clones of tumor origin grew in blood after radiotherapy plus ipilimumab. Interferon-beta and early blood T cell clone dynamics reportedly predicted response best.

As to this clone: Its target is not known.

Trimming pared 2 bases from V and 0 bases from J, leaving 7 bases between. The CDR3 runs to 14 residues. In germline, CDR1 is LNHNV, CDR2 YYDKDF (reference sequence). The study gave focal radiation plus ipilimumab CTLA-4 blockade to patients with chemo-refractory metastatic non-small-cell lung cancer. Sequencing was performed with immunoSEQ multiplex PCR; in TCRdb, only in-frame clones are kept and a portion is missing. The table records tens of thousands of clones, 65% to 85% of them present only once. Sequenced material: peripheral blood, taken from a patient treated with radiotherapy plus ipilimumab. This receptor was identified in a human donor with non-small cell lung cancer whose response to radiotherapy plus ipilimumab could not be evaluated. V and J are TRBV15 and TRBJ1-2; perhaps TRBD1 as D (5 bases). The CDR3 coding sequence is TGTGCCACCAGCAGAAGACAGACTAACTATGGCTACACCTTC. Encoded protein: CATSRRQTNYGYTF.